This T cell receptor (beta chain) was identified in a study of T cell repertoires in cytomegalovirus infection. This clonotype was seen many times. Each CDR3 protein is one row after TCRdb ran MiXCR on the reads. This sample has about 310,000 distinct CDR3 sequences; 15% to 20% occur once, and the top ten carry about 12%. This CDR3 contains 17 residues. Germline V lookup: CDR1 SGHTA, CDR2 FQGNSA. The J segment lost 1 base and the V segment lost 1 base, leaving 9 bases of the junction unmatched. The V gene is TRBV7-2, the J gene TRBJ2-5; 7 nucleotides agree with TRBD1. This clonotype originated in a human donor in good health (CMV status not recorded). Some clones in this sample may be carry-over from other donors' samples. Material for sequencing was PBMCs. The CDR3 here is CASSLGYRGSTQETQYF. For the CDR3, the DNA is TGTGCCAGCAGCTTAGGGTACAGGGGATCCACCCAAGAGACCCAGTACTTC.